This entry describes one T cell receptor beta chain. This clone's antigen is unknown. No base qualities exist here, and no much larger clone lies one base off it. Healthy HIV-negative adults with no recently reported acute infections or vaccinations were included as donors. Every donor was a Caucasian adult living in Nashville, Tennessee, USA. CD4+ T cells were enriched through magnetic negative selection, after which naive cells were positively selected on CD45RA and the remaining negative fraction served as the memory subset. Blood was obtained by leukapheresis, after which PBMCs were separated by Ficoll-Histopaque density gradient centrifugation and cryopreserved in liquid nitrogen vapor phase. Purity and quantity of every magnetically sorted T cell population were checked by analytical flow cytometry. Genomic DNA was isolated from each sorted fraction and quantified by UV absorbance on a Nanodrop 2000c.

V trim: 5 bases; J trim: 4 bases; unmatched bases: 4. CDR1 and CDR2, per the germline V gene (reference sequence), are SGHNT and YYREEE. The CDR3 sequence holds 13 residues, the cysteine and phenylalanine included. Of the read, only the CDR3 DNA is kept; its 39 bases are in frame from base 1. Using the deep immunoSEQ assay, multiplex PCR amplified TCR CDR3 regions from genomic DNA. Genomic DNA extracted from each cell subset was distributed evenly over all wells of several immunoSEQ 96-well plates, and each plate served as one replicate. Each replicate PCR for sorted subsets received approximately 220 ng genomic DNA, equal to roughly 30,000 T cell genomes. Purified libraries were measured with a Qubit 3.0 fluorometer, size-checked on a Bioanalyzer 2100, and measured again with the KAPA Library Quantification kit. A separate single-read 150-cycle Illumina NextSeq 550 flow cell was used to sequence each immunoSEQ 96-well plate. The paper's processing steps were these. The immunoSEQ output contained only junctional sequences without quality scores, so filtering could not match that applied to full-length reads. To assign V/J genes and CDR3, sequences were annotated against IMGT germline references using PyIR, a Python wrapper for IgBLAST v1.9. Any read was removed if the V/J assignment was weak (E-value above 1e-6), the CDR3 was missing, or the read contained stop codons, out-of-frame junctions, or ambiguous translated residues. V3J clonotypes were defined as sequences sharing an identical inferred V gene, J gene, and CDR3 amino acid sequence. To compute the percentage overlap between repertoires, the number of shared unique clonotypes was divided by the size of the smaller repertoire. RTK rarefaction, the Chao1 estimator, and Recon v2.1 estimates of unobserved clonotypes were used to assess repertoire richness. For all TCRbeta clonotypes obtained by the gDNA method from a handful of donors, generation probabilities were computed with OLGA. As stored in TCRdb, this immuneACCESS dataset retains in-frame rearrangements with V and J assigned. A fraction of the clones does not appear; measured against another copy, unresolved V genes explain less than half of the discrepancy, and the remainder lacks a known reason. The V and J calls and clone size were taken over from that table, and D and trimming were inferred from the DNA. Counted in this sample were about 2.3 million clones; 85% to 95% of them appeared once. About 0.39% of the sample belongs to the ten largest clones.

This sample was included in a study of shared clonotypes between healthy human individuals (dated by TCRdb to the early 2020s). Study-wide context: The cohort included a few men and a couple of women between 18 and 49 years of age. Per donor, three plates each were used for CD4 naive and CD4 memory, two for CD8 naive, and one for CD8 memory. Libraries were prepared and TCR repertoires were sequenced by different laboratories using diverse techniques, in order to increase sequencing depth and limit assay-specific biases. The study deeply sequenced blood TCR repertoires of about five healthy adults to estimate repertoire size and the extent of clonotype sharing between individuals. Between about 0.94 and 8.9 billion PBMCs per donor were obtained by leukapheresis. What the study reported, not specific to this receptor: Only blood was sampled, and tissue TCR repertoires likely differ from those in blood. Pairwise subsampling led to the expectation that sequencing depth would affect the degree of clonotype sharing among donors. Around 5% of naive CD4, around 4% of naive CD8, approximately 2% of memory CD4, and 0.35% to 0.4% of memory CD8 clonotypes were shared across several donors. The small number of donors limited the genetic and exposure-history diversity represented. Compared with non-shared clonotypes, clonotypes shared by all four sorted-subset donors had higher generation probabilities. Naive subsets generally had larger estimated clonotype richness than memory subsets. Rarefaction of sorted-subset datasets indicated incomplete sequencing despite the large sequencing depth.

Sequencing input: naive CD4+ T cells from PBMCs. Reading the label with the study, this specimen's cell subset or site is: CD45RA+ positively selected. The V gene is TRBV5-4 and the J gene is TRBJ1-2, with 8 bases in between that match TRBD1. This TCR came from a man between 18 and 35 years old in good health. Some clones in this sample may be carry-over from other donors' samples. The DNA sequence is TGTGCCAGCAGTTCGACAGGGGCCTATGGCTACACCTTC. Its coded protein is CASSSTGAYGYTF.